This is a list of T cell receptor beta chains from one sample in a study of OX40 agonist ivuxolimab in advanced cancers. The data were produced by immunoSEQ multiplex PCR, yet TCRdb's version contains in-frame clones alone and is incomplete. The data show 65,000 to 95,000 clones, about 88% seen once. The material sequenced was CD4+ or CD8+ T cells sorted from blood, taken in a trial of the OX40 agonist ivuxolimab. The receptors were gathered from an adult with an advanced solid tumor such as melanoma, head and neck, liver or kidney cancer. Both conserved end residues are part of each CDR3. The D gene is left open where the match is weak. Size is omitted from some rows. Given values are once, few, many or a class for expanded clones.

V gene,clone size,D gene,J gene,CDR3 protein,CDR3 DNA
TRBV21-1,-,-,TRBJ1-4,CASSKDPPARLNEKLFF,TGTGCCAGCAGCAAAGACCCACCAGCCCGCCTAAATGAAAAACTGTTTTTT
TRBV5-4,-,-,TRBJ1-1,CASSGGPNTEAFF,TGTGCCAGCAGCGGCGGGCCGAACACTGAAGCTTTCTTT
TRBV21-1,-,-,TRBJ1-5,CASSRSNQPQHF,TGTGCCAGCAGCAGGAGCAATCAGCCCCAGCATTTT
TRBV18,-,TRBD1,TRBJ1-6,CASSPGTALDAPLHF,TGTGCCAGCTCACCCGGGACAGCTCTCGACGCACCCCTCCACTTT
TRBV5-1,-,-,TRBJ2-5,CASSLASPQETQYF,TGCGCCAGCAGCTTGGCCTCGCCGCAAGAGACCCAGTACTTC
TRBV5-1,few,-,TRBJ1-4,CASSEGDASNEKLFF,TGCGCCAGCAGCGAAGGGGACGCTTCAAATGAAAAACTGTTTTTT
TRBV7-6,-,-,TRBJ1-1,CASSPQTGTEAFF,TGTGCCAGCAGCCCCCAGACGGGAACTGAAGCTTTCTTT
TRBV11-2,-,TRBD2,TRBJ2-5,CASSLGTSGGEETQYF,TGTGCCAGCAGCCTCGGGACTAGTGGGGGGGAAGAGACCCAGTACTTC
TRBV9,once,-,TRBJ2-1,CASSPDPLSRSYNEQFF,TGTGCCAGCAGCCCGGACCCGCTATCTCGCTCCTACAATGAGCAGTTCTTC
TRBV7-3,-,TRBD1,TRBJ1-1,CASSPGGTGNTEAFF,TGTGCCAGCAGCCCCGGAGGGACAGGAAACACTGAAGCTTTCTTT
TRBV28,-,TRBD1,TRBJ2-3,CASSSYARGTDTQYF,TGTGCCAGCAGTTCCTACGCCAGGGGGACAGATACGCAGTATTTT
TRBV13,-,-,TRBJ1-2,CASSPGTSYGYTF,TGTGCCAGCAGCCCGGGGACTTCTTATGGCTACACCTTC
TRBV27,-,TRBD2,TRBJ2-5,CASNPGGREETQYF,TGTGCCAGCAATCCGGGAGGGAGGGAGGAGACCCAGTACTTC
TRBV6-1,-,-,TRBJ1-2,CASSETIRGYGYTF,TGTGCCAGCAGCGAAACAATCCGGGGCTATGGCTACACCTTC
TRBV2,-,-,TRBJ2-6,CASSQGRISGANVLTF,TGTGCCAGCAGCCAGGGACGGATCTCTGGGGCCAACGTCCTGACTTTC
TRBV6-6,-,-,TRBJ1-1,CASSSHTTEAFF,TGTGCCAGCAGTTCGCATACCACTGAAGCTTTCTTT
TRBV5-4,-,-,TRBJ2-3,CASSDPRRTDTQYF,TGTGCCAGCAGCGACCCCCGGAGGACAGATACGCAGTATTTT
TRBV7-2,-,-,TRBJ2-1,CASSGPLGYPEFF,TGTGCCAGCAGCGGACCATTAGGGTATCCAGAGTTCTTC
TRBV4-1,-,-,TRBJ1-1,CASSHNSMNTEAFF,TGCGCCAGCAGCCACAACAGCATGAACACTGAAGCTTTCTTT
TRBV10-3,-,-,TRBJ1-4,CASCGGSNEKLFF,TGTGCCTCGTGCGGGGGATCTAATGAAAAACTGTTTTTT
TRBV19,once,-,TRBJ1-1,CASSAGPEAFF,TGTGCCAGTTCTGCCGGGCCTGAAGCTTTCTTT
TRBV28,-,-,TRBJ1-6,CASSLLGQSSYNSPLHF,TGTGCCAGCAGTTTATTGGGACAAAGCTCCTATAATTCACCCCTCCACTTT
TRBV6-6,-,-,TRBJ1-3,CASSYGTSGNTIYF,TGTGCCAGCAGTTACGGGACCTCTGGAAACACCATATATTTT
TRBV5-5,-,-,TRBJ1-4,CASSDWTVKKLFF,TGTGCCAGCAGCGACTGGACAGTCAAAAAACTGTTTTTT
TRBV7-2,-,-,TRBJ1-2,CASSSTSTDSGYTF,TGTGCCAGCAGCTCCACCTCGACAGACTCTGGCTACACCTTC
TRBV5-1,-,-,TRBJ2-6,CASSHAGPVTGANVLTF,TGCGCCAGCAGTCATGCAGGACCGGTGACTGGGGCCAACGTCCTGACTTTC
TRBV5-1,-,TRBD2,TRBJ2-3,CASSTREYTDTQYF,TGCGCCAGCTCGACGCGGGAGTACACAGATACGCAGTATTTT
TRBV4-1,once,-,TRBJ2-5,CASSQAGPQETQYF,TGCGCCAGCAGCCAAGCCGGGCCCCAAGAGACCCAGTACTTC
TRBV19,-,-,TRBJ1-2,CASSPLAGDNYGYTF,TGTGCCAGTAGTCCCCTGGCAGGAGACAACTATGGCTACACCTTC
TRBV29-1,-,-,TRBJ1-4,CSVSRSLEEKLFF,TGCAGCGTCAGTAGGTCCCTGGAAGAAAAACTGTTTTTT
TRBV7-9,once,-,TRBJ2-1,CASSTDRRNEQFF,TGTGCCAGCAGCACGGACAGACGGAACGAGCAGTTCTTC
TRBV10-1,-,TRBD1,TRBJ2-7,CASSEGGTGIYEQYF,TGCGCCAGCAGTGAGGGGGGGACAGGGATCTACGAGCAGTACTTC
TRBV2,-,-,TRBJ2-7,CAGALPQPSEQYF,TGTGCCGGGGCCCTCCCACAGCCCAGCGAGCAGTACTTC
TRBV19,-,-,TRBJ1-2,CASSIGPTLYGYTF,TGTGCCAGTAGTATAGGCCCGACGCTCTATGGCTACACCTTC
TRBV10-3,-,-,TRBJ2-7,CAIGDRNHEQYF,TGTGCCATCGGAGACAGGAACCACGAGCAGTACTTC
TRBV5-1,-,-,TRBJ1-6,CASSLRAGGNSPLHF,TGCGCCAGCAGCCTCCGTGCCGGGGGTAATTCACCCCTCCACTTT
TRBV29-1,few,-,TRBJ1-1,CSVEAPGPNTEAFF,TGCAGCGTTGAGGCCCCGGGACCGAACACTGAAGCTTTCTTT
TRBV9,-,TRBD1,TRBJ2-2,CASSVDTGGYTGELFF,TGTGCCAGCAGCGTAGATACAGGGGGGTACACCGGGGAGCTGTTTTTT
TRBV10-3,-,-,TRBJ2-1,CAIRDDKLSTGSEQFF,TGTGCCATCAGAGATGATAAGTTATCAACAGGGAGTGAGCAGTTCTTC
TRBV5-1,-,-,TRBJ1-1,CASFFLAGTEAFF,TGCGCCAGCTTCTTCTTGGCGGGGACTGAAGCTTTCTTT
TRBV18,-,-,TRBJ1-2,CASSPILTADYGYTF,TGTGCCAGCTCACCAATCTTGACAGCGGACTATGGCTACACCTTC
TRBV5-6,-,TRBD1,TRBJ2-4,CASSSPGQGDIQYF,TGTGCCAGCAGCTCCCCGGGACAGGGTGACATTCAGTACTTC
TRBV7-9,-,TRBD2,TRBJ2-7,CASSLSGGYEQYF,TGTGCCAGCAGCTTATCGGGAGGCTACGAGCAGTACTTC
TRBV18,-,-,TRBJ1-1,CASSRDTLNTEAFF,TGTGCCAGCTCCCGTGACACCCTGAACACTGAAGCTTTCTTT
TRBV7-2,-,TRBD1,TRBJ2-2,CASRNKQGTGELFF,TGTGCCAGCAGAAATAAACAGGGGACCGGGGAGCTGTTTTTT
TRBV10-1,once,-,TRBJ2-2,CASSDSGTGELFF,TGCGCCAGCAGTGACAGCGGTACCGGGGAGCTGTTTTTT
TRBV7-9,-,-,TRBJ1-4,CASLREGNEKLFF,TGTGCCAGCTTGCGAGAGGGGAATGAAAAACTGTTTTTT
TRBV19,-,-,TRBJ2-5,CASWDGGSSGETQYF,TGTGCCAGTTGGGACGGGGGTAGTTCAGGAGAGACCCAGTACTTC
TRBV5-1,-,-,TRBJ2-2,CASSFRAGTPTGGELFF,TGCGCCAGCAGCTTTAGAGCCGGGACGCCAACGGGCGGGGAGCTGTTTTTT
TRBV9,-,-,TRBJ1-2,CASSSDSQGDGYTF,TGTGCCAGCAGCTCAGACAGTCAAGGGGATGGCTACACCTTC
TRBV7-9,-,-,TRBJ1-1,CASRLGTTDTEAFF,TGTGCCAGCCGATTAGGGACAACCGACACTGAAGCTTTCTTT
TRBV5-4,-,-,TRBJ1-3,CASSSQGGNTIYF,TGTGCCAGCAGCTCCCAGGGGGGAAACACCATATATTTT
TRBV7-9,-,TRBD1,TRBJ2-1,CASSYRDRGDPYNEQFF,TGTGCCAGCAGCTATCGGGACAGGGGTGACCCCTACAATGAGCAGTTCTTC
TRBV6-1,-,TRBD1,TRBJ2-7,CASSGRTGGLEQYF,TGTGCCAGCAGTGGGCGGACAGGCGGGCTCGAGCAGTACTTC
TRBV11-2,-,-,TRBJ2-5,CASSLVPGEETQYF,TGTGCCAGCAGCTTAGTCCCGGGGGAAGAGACCCAGTACTTC
TRBV5-5,-,-,TRBJ1-2,CASSLEGNYGYTF,TGTGCCAGCAGCTTGGAAGGAAACTATGGCTACACCTTC
TRBV6-5,once,-,TRBJ1-4,CASSYSPRGGRTF,TGTGCCAGCAGTTACTCCCCGAGGGGGGGGCGAACTTTT
TRBV2,few,-,TRBJ1-5,CAGATEREQPQHF,TGTGCCGGAGCGACGGAAAGGGAGCAGCCCCAGCATTTT
TRBV2,-,-,TRBJ2-3,CASSEALGTVADTQYF,TGTGCCAGCAGTGAAGCGTTGGGGACTGTGGCAGATACGCAGTATTTT
TRBV5-1,-,-,TRBJ1-4,CASSLGTGEKLFF,TGCGCCAGCAGCTTGGGGACTGGTGAAAAACTGTTTTTT